The entry below gives a single T cell receptor beta chain sequence along with its context. What it binds is not known. The sample belongs to a study of CXCR3-negative and CXCR3-positive naive CD8 T cells. Whole-study results and caveats: TRBV-TRBJ usage was alike in naive CXCR3-negative and CXCR3-positive cells but differed in memory cells. Comparably high diversity was seen in both naive subsets, and much lower diversity in memory CD8+ cells.

Investigators sorted each CD8+ T cell subset in triplicate, taking some 300,000 cells each time. This CDR3 spans 14 amino acids. Germline V gene sequence: CDR1 SQVTM, CDR2 ANQGSEA. UMI labels and 5' RACE were used to prepare the TRB cDNA libraries. No DNA is given; TCRdb re-called the 5' RACE reads and lists each CDR3 protein once. The listing records more than 45,000 distinct CDR3 sequences. The J gene is TRBJ2-1, the V gene TRBV29-1; as DNA is missing, the TRBD2 call by TCRdb cannot be tested. Sequencing was performed on memory CD8+ T cells from blood. This receptor was obtained from a human donor in good health. Some clones in this sample may be carry-over from other donors' samples. CDR3 amino acids: CSVRGTSAYNEQFF.